The clone carrying this TCR beta chain was counted a single time. It may be a read error: a sequence one base away is much more abundant. At the DNA level, this CDR3 is encoded by other sequences in the same sample as well. The data were taken from a study of shared clonotypes between healthy human individuals. Each replicate PCR on the sorted subsets used 150 to 200 ng DNA (around 31,000 T cell genomes). Data came from immunoSEQ multiplex PCR; TCRdb stores just in-frame clones and leaves some out. The data show millions of clones, 95% seen once. Sequencing was carried out using naive CD4+ T cells sorted from blood. Regarding subset: CD45RA+ positively selected. The sequence derives from a young man in good health.

The CDR3 protein is CASSLPNQPQHF. The DNA for the CDR3 is TGTGCCAGCAGCTTACCCAATCAGCCCCAGCATTTT. The chain has TRBV7-9 and TRBJ1-5, with D uncertain. The CDR3 spans 12 residues. V lost 2 bases and J 3 bases, leaving 2 bases between the germline ends. The germline V gene has CDR1 SEHNR and CDR2 FQNEAQ (reference sequence).